This paragraph covers one T cell receptor beta chain sequence. Its matching antigen is unknown. Then a second PCR, running about 6 to 12 cycles, was carried out with a sample-barcoded 5' primer and a J-beta primer mix. TCRdb fed the 5' RACE reads into MiXCR, producing one record per CDR3 protein. Of nearly 1 million distinct CDR3 sequences listed, 51% are singletons. The record originates from a study of blood T cells in healthy people across ages. Study observations and caveats: Diversity was higher, and naive CD4+ cells more numerous, in long-lived donors than in aged donors.

Germline V gene data show CDR1 as LGHNA and CDR2 as YNFKEQ. The CDR3 totals 15 residues. V lost 4 bases to trimming and J lost 5 bases; unmatched junction nucleotides: 5. The chain is built from TRBV4-2 and TRBJ2-6; 7 nucleotides line up with TRBD1. The TCR originated in a woman between 55 and 75 years old in good health. Input material: blood. CDR3 amino acids: CASSPRQGRANVLTF. In DNA form, the CDR3 reads TGTGCCAGCAGCCCCCGACAGGGTAGGGCCAACGTCCTGACTTTC.